Following are 21 T cell receptor beta chains from one sample sequenced in a study of blood T cell repertoires in COVID-19. TCRdb keeps only in-frame clones here, not all; method: immunoSEQ multiplex PCR. The data show approximately 250,000 clones, over 75% seen once. The source material was peripheral blood. The receptors originated from a human donor in a cohort sampled during active COVID-19.

The V gene is TRBV27, the J gene TRBJ2-2; 9 bases align to TRBD2. Unmatched junction bases numbered 5, after V lost 8 bases and J lost 7 bases. The CDR3 totals 13 residues. Germline lookup yields CDR1 MNHEY and CDR2 SMNVEV (reference sequence). The CDR3 protein is CASLSGRNGELFF. CDR3 in DNA: TGTGCCAGCCTTAGCGGGAGAAACGGGGAGCTGTTTTTT.

V gene TRBV2 combines with J gene TRBJ2-7; 7 positions match TRBD1. The germline CDR1 and CDR2 sequences are SNHLY and FYNNEI. V shed 9 bases, J shed 1 base, and the junction held 3 bases outside the gene matches. There are 12 residues in the CDR3. CDR3 nucleotides: TGTGCCAGTACGGGACAGTCCTACGAGCAGTACTTC. Protein: CASTGQSYEQYF.

This clone was seen a handful of times. This chain joins TRBV5-1 and TRBJ2-7, with D perhaps TRBD2 (6 bases). Germline V gene lookup returns CDR1 SGHRS and CDR2 YFSETQ. The CDR3 extends over 15 amino acids. Trimming cost V 4 bases and J 3 bases, with 17 bases left between them. The CDR3 region is CASSTPRGSHYEQYF. The CDR3 DNA sequence: TGCGCCAGCAGCACCCCTCGGGGGTCACACTACGAGCAGTACTTC. The full variable domain, in which reference TRBV5-1 and TRBJ2-7 provide the parts outside the CDR3, is KAGVTQTPRYLIKTRGQQVTLSCSPISGHRSVSWYQQTPGQGLQFLFEYFSETQRNKGNFPGRFSGRQFSNSRSEMNVSTLELGDSALYLCASSTPRGSHYEQYFGPGTRLTVT.

The chain has TRBV6-2 or TRBV6-3 and TRBJ1-5; D gene unclear. There are 13 residues in the CDR3. The germline V gene has CDR1 MNHEY and CDR2 SVGEGT. V gave up 2 bases and J gave up 6 bases, with 8 bases separating them. The CDR3 sequence is CASSYPGIQPQHF. Written as DNA, the CDR3 is TGTGCCAGCAGTTACCCGGGGATTCAGCCCCAGCATTTT.

There are a few counts of this clone. The chain links TRBV6-5 to TRBJ1-1; possible D gene TRBD1, 6 bases. The V gene lost 6 bases and the J gene lost 11 bases, with 16 bases spanning the gap. This CDR3 is 12 amino acids long. Germline CDR1 reads MNHEY; CDR2 reads SVGAGI. CDR3 coding DNA: TGTGCCAGCAGGATGGTTGGGGGGGCGGCTTTCTTT. Residues: CASRMVGGAAFF.

The chain couples TRBV6-5 to TRBJ1-1; a possible D gene is TRBD1 (6 bases). In germline, CDR1 is MNHEY, CDR2 SVGAGI. The CDR3 is 13 residues long. V was trimmed by 10 bases and J by 5 bases, leaving 17 bases between them. CDR3 region: CATHRAAGTEAFF. For the CDR3, the DNA is TGTGCCACTCACAGGGCGGCTGGAACTGAAGCTTTCTTT.

At least ten counts were recorded for this clone. J is TRBJ2-3 and V is TRBV4-2, with 10 bases matching TRBD2. The ends lost 4 bases at V and 6 bases at J; junction bases unmatched: 7. This CDR3 has 15 amino acids. Germline V gives CDR1 LGHNA, CDR2 YNFKEQ. In DNA form, the CDR3 reads TGTGCCAGCAGCCCAAGCGGGGGGGTTCCGGATACGCAGTATTTT. This encodes CASSPSGGVPDTQYF.

The chain combines TRBV3-1 (or the pseudogene TRBV3-2) with TRBJ2-7, with D possibly being TRBD2 (6 bases). V gave up 4 bases and J gave up 1 base, with 14 bases separating them. The CDR3 spans 15 residues. Germline values: CDR1 LGHDT, CDR2 YNNKEL (reference sequence). CDR3 protein: CASSLLAGRSYEQYF. In DNA, the CDR3 is TGTGCCAGCAGCCTTTTGGCGGGAAGGTCCTACGAGCAGTACTTC.

This chain uses TRBV6-1 with TRBJ1-1, with a weak D call TRBD1 (6 bases). From germline, CDR1 is MNHNS and CDR2 SASEGT. The ends were cut back, 6 bases at V and 4 bases at J, with 9 bases in the middle. This CDR3 region has 12 residues. CDR3 sequence reads: CASRQGSTEAFF. The CDR3 DNA follows: TGTGCCAGCAGACAGGGTAGCACTGAAGCTTTCTTT.

The chain carries TRBV19 and TRBJ2-1; TRBD2 aligns across 12 bases. V lost 8 bases to trimming and J lost 1 base; unmatched junction nucleotides: 0. The CDR3 has 14 amino acids. CDR1 and CDR2 from the germline V gene are LNHDA and SQIVND (reference sequence). The CDR3 DNA sequence: TGTGCCAGTCTAGCGGGAGGGTCCTACAATGAGCAGTTCTTC. This gives the protein CASLAGGSYNEQFF.

This clone has just a few counts. This chain uses TRBV19 with TRBJ2-7; TRBD2 is a possible D gene (6 bases). CDR1 LNHDA and CDR2 SQIVND come from the germline V gene (reference sequence). The V gene lost 6 bases and the J gene lost 6 bases, with 18 bases spanning the gap. This CDR3 comprises 14 residues. In nucleotides, the CDR3 is TGTGCCAGTAGCCCGGGAGCAGACGGTTCCGAGCAGTACTTC. This translates into CASSPGADGSEQYF.

This chain links TRBV28 with TRBJ2-7; tentative D call: TRBD1 (5 bases). Germline V gene sequence: CDR1 MDHEN, CDR2 SYDVKM. CDR3 size: 13 residues. V lost 10 bases, J lost 1 base, and 14 bases lay in between. CDR3 nucleotides: TGTGCCACACAGGATAATCTTTCCTACGAGCAGTACTTC. Translating gives CATQDNLSYEQYF.

The J gene is TRBJ1-3, the V gene TRBV28, with D maybe TRBD1 (6 bases). Trimming took 6 bases from V and 0 from J, leaving 21 bases between them. CDR3 size: 18 residues. Germline CDR1 reads MDHEN; CDR2 reads SYDVKM. For the CDR3, the DNA is TGTGCCAGCAGCCAAAGTTCTTTCGGACAGCTCTCTGGAAACACCATATATTTT. This sequence encodes CASSQSSFGQLSGNTIYF.

This clone was recorded a few times. CDR3 bases: TGTGCCAGCAGCCTCCGGGACAGAAATCAGCCCCAGCATTTT. Amino acids: CASSLRDRNQPQHF. The chain links TRBV7-2 to TRBJ1-5; TRBD1 matches at 7 bases. Germline V CDR1 and CDR2: SGHTA, FQGNSA. Germline trimming cut 5 bases from V and 4 bases from J; bases unmatched to any gene: 5. The CDR3 totals 14 residues.

The DNA of the CDR3 is TGCGCCAGCAGCATACTGACAGGGGTTAACACCGGGGAGCTGTTTTTT. This encodes CASSILTGVNTGELFF. The genes are TRBV5-1 and TRBJ2-2; 8 nucleotides align to TRBD1. This CDR3 has 16 amino acids. Trimming cost V 4 bases and J 2 bases; bases outside gene matches: 7. Germline V gene sequence: CDR1 SGHRS, CDR2 YFSETQ.

The V and J genes are TRBV6-1 and TRBJ2-3, with 10 bases lining up with TRBD2. Germline V gives CDR1 MNHNS, CDR2 SASEGT. The CDR3 loop spans 17 amino acids. The junction had 8 bases not matched to a gene; V was cut back by 0 bases and J by 5 bases. In DNA form, the CDR3 reads TGTGCCAGCAGTGAAGCGGCGCTAGCGGGAGTGGTAGATACGCAGTATTTT. Amino acids: CASSEAALAGVVDTQYF.

CDR3 DNA sequence: TGCGCCAGCAGCCGGACTAGCGGACCCACCTACGAGCAGTACTTC. It yields the protein CASSRTSGPTYEQYF. The chain links TRBV5-1 to TRBJ2-7, with 10 bases lining up with TRBD2. The V gene's germline CDR1 is SGHRS and CDR2 YFSETQ. The V segment lost 4 bases and the J segment 2 bases; nucleotides outside the gene matches: 6. The CDR3 has 15 residues.

The chain couples TRBV4-1 to TRBJ1-4; unclear D gene. Per the germline V gene, CDR1 is MGHRA and CDR2 is YSYEKL. Trimming stripped 0 bases from V and 8 bases from J, with 4 bases between. CDR3 length: 12 residues. The CDR3 DNA reads TGCGCCAGCAGCCAAGATCTAGAAAAACTGTTTTTT. Protein sequence: CASSQDLEKLFF.

The chain combines TRBV5-6 with TRBJ1-1; D uncertain. Trimming cost V 4 bases and J 11 bases, with 15 bases left between them. CDR1 SGHDT and CDR2 YYEEEE come from the germline V gene. The CDR3 runs to 12 residues. CDR3: CASSRVSFGAFF. DNA for the CDR3: TGTGCCAGCAGCCGGGTCAGCTTTGGGGCTTTCTTT.

V and J are TRBV24-1 and TRBJ1-2; TRBD1 might be the D (6 bases). CDR1 KGHDR and CDR2 SFDVKD come from the germline V gene. The CDR3 covers 14 residues. Trimming removed 4 bases from V and 4 bases from J, with 12 bases in between. The CDR3 DNA reads TGTGCCACCAGTGACTCCGGGACAACCTATGGCTACACCTTC. Translation: CATSDSGTTYGYTF.

This clone showed up many times. The genes are TRBV11-2 and TRBJ1-3, with D tentatively TRBD1 (5 bases). The CDR3 consists of 16 residues. V was shortened by 4 bases and J by 1 base, with 14 bases between the two germline ends. Germline V gene data show CDR1 as SGHAT and CDR2 as FQNNGV. CDR3 sequence reads: CASSYKIPGSGNTIYF. In DNA form, the CDR3 reads TGTGCCAGCAGCTATAAGATTCCAGGGTCTGGAAACACCATATATTTT.